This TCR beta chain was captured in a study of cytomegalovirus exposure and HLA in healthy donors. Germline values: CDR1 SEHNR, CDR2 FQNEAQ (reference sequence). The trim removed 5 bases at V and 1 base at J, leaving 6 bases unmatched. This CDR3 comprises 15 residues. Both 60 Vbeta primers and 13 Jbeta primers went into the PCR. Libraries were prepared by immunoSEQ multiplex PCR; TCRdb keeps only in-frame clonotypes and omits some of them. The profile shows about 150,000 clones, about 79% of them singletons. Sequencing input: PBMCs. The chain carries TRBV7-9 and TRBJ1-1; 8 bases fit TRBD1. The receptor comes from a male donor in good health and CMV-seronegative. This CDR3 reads CASSARQGTNTEAFF. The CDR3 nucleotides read TGTGCCAGCAGCGCCCGACAGGGGACGAACACTGAAGCTTTCTTT.